The text below deals with one T cell receptor beta chain. Its target is unknown. A 5'RACE reaction primed in the constant segment made cDNA libraries of TCR alpha and TCR beta, and these carried sample barcodes and UMIs. Using its own MiXCR run on the 5' RACE reads, TCRdb lists one record per CDR3 protein. The sample shows fewer than 350,000 distinct CDR3 sequences, more than 13% of them seen only once. The data derive from a study of T-cell memory formation after mild COVID-19. The overall study: In these data, TCR clusters were largely donor specific.

Points from the study as a whole: Mostly located in CM and EM were contracting CD4+ clones, with contracting CD8+ clones located in EMRA. There was no confirmation that second-wave clones peaking on day 37 were SARS-CoV-2 specific.

Germline V gene sequence: CDR1 MNHEY, CDR2 SVGAGI. The CDR3 contains 15 residues. V lost 5 bases, J lost 0 bases, and 3 bases stayed unmatched. The chain carries TRBV6-5 and TRBJ2-3; 9 positions match TRBD1. The sample was PBMCs or a T cell subset sorted from them (not recorded which). This clonotype was obtained from a man aged 18 to 29 who had mild COVID-19 (a few samples of this study predate the infection). Cell type and time point are not known. Here the CDR3 reads CASSLDRGSTDTQYF. Here the CDR3 DNA reads TGTGCCAGCAGTCTGGACAGGGGAAGCACAGATACGCAGTATTTT.